Shown below are 12 T cell receptor beta chains from a single sample sequenced in a study of blood T cells in healthy people across ages. Alongside a J-beta primer mix, a sample-barcoded 5' primer served in a second PCR lasting 7 to 11 cycles. Each CDR3 protein gets one entry after TCRdb re-called the 5' RACE reads with MiXCR. The repertoire has roughly 1,800,000 distinct CDR3 sequences, around 50% of them found once; the top ten carry approximately 2%. Sequenced sample: blood. The receptors were sampled from a woman between 35 and 50 years old in good health.

The chain joins TRBV5-4 to TRBJ2-1; D is possibly TRBD1 or TRBD2 (5 bases each). The J call may be mistaken, given a closer DNA end match to TRBJ2-7. CDR3 length: 14 residues. CDR1 is SGHNT, CDR2 YYREEE, per germline (reference sequence). The chain's CDR3 is CASTSGQNNNEQYF. CDR3 nucleotides: TGTGCCAGTACAAGCGGACAAAACAACAATGAGCAGTACTTC.

This clonotype was detected only a few times. V and J are TRBV20-1 and TRBJ2-6; D might be TRBD2 (5 bases). V shed 2 bases and J shed 0 bases, with 17 bases lying between them. Germline values: CDR1 DFQATT, CDR2 SNEGSKA (reference sequence). The CDR3 covers 18 residues. The CDR3 coding sequence is TGCAGTGCTAGAAACTCCCTGGGTGAGGGCTCTGGGGCCAACGTCCTGACTTTC. Its translation is CSARNSLGEGSGANVLTF.

This clonotype was observed a handful of times. The chain links TRBV4-3 to TRBJ1-2; 10 bases are shared with TRBD1. V lost 3 bases, J lost 5 bases, and 3 bases stayed unmatched. In germline, CDR1 is LGHNA, CDR2 YSLEER. The CDR3 loop spans 14 amino acids. This chain's CDR3 is CASSHRTGGYGYTF. The DNA of the CDR3 is TGCGCCAGCAGCCACCGGACAGGGGGATATGGCTACACCTTC.

The chain carries TRBV7-9 and TRBJ2-1, with D possibly being TRBD1 (5 bases). This CDR3 region has 14 residues. Per germline, CDR1 SEHNR and CDR2 FQNEAQ (reference sequence). The V end was cut by 2 bases, the J end by 10 bases, with 15 bases between. The CDR3 region has the DNA TGTGCCAGCAGCTTAAGGGGTACTTTCCGGGAGCAGTTCTTC. This sequence encodes CASSLRGTFREQFF.

The rearrangement links TRBV7-2 to TRBJ2-1, with TRBD2 identical over 13 bases. The CDR3 extends over 18 amino acids. V lost 0 bases to trimming and J lost 8 bases; unmatched junction nucleotides: 10. The V gene's germline CDR1 is SGHTA and CDR2 FQGNSA. In DNA, the CDR3 is TGTGCCAGCAGCTTAGCTGGAGCGGGACTAGCGGGGTTGGATGAGCAGTTCTTC. Its translation is CASSLAGAGLAGLDEQFF.

The V and J genes are TRBV6-2 or TRBV6-3 and TRBJ2-4; 12 nucleotides match TRBD1. The CDR3 runs to 19 residues. Germline trimming cut 6 bases from V and 0 bases from J; bases unmatched to any gene: 12. The germline CDR1 and CDR2 sequences are MNHEY and SVGEGT. The CDR3 region is CASRTRDRGPFEAKNIQYF. The CDR3 nucleotides read TGTGCCAGCAGGACCCGGGACAGGGGGCCCTTCGAAGCCAAAAACATTCAGTACTTC.

The CDR3 nucleotides read TGCGCCAGCAGCCAAGATCGTGCGTCGGGTAACACTGAAGCTTTCTTT. It encodes CASSQDRASGNTEAFF. The rearrangement links TRBV4-3 to TRBJ1-1, with D uncertain. Germline loops: CDR1 LGHNA, CDR2 YSLEER. CDR3 length: 16 amino acids. The V and J ends lost 0 bases and 2 bases respectively, with 13 bases between them.

The chain carries TRBV7-2 and TRBJ1-2; D possibly corresponds to TRBD1 (5 bases). Between the trimmed V and J ends, which lost 1 base and 4 bases, there was a span of 16 bases. The CDR3 is 16 amino acids. CDR1 and CDR2 from the germline V gene are SGHTA and FQGNSA. The DNA for the CDR3 is TGTGCCAGCAGCTTAGGGGTCGGGGGGAGTGTCTATGGCTACACCTTC. This encodes CASSLGVGGSVYGYTF.

In this sample, this clonotype turned up a few times. The chain is built from TRBV28 and TRBJ1-1; weak D call: TRBD1 (5 bases). Germline-derived CDR1 and CDR2 are MDHEN and SYDVKM. V lost 8 bases, J lost 7 bases, and 14 bases lay in between. This CDR3 comprises 12 residues. For the CDR3, the DNA is TGTGCCAGCGTTCAGGACACCGATGAAGCTTTCTTT. It is translated as CASVQDTDEAFF.

This clonotype was observed once. V is TRBV27 and J is TRBJ1-5; TRBD1 agrees at 7 bases. This CDR3 comprises 14 residues. The V segment lost 8 bases and the J segment 5 bases; nucleotides outside the gene matches: 9. Germline V gene data show CDR1 as MNHEY and CDR2 as SMNVEV (reference sequence). The CDR3 protein is CASPGTGVDQPQHF. Written as DNA, the CDR3 is TGTGCCAGCCCGGGAACAGGGGTGGATCAGCCCCAGCATTTT.

J is TRBJ2-1 and V is TRBV7-2; 10 bases line up with TRBD2. The J segment lost 7 bases and the V segment lost 1 base, leaving 7 bases of the junction unmatched. The CDR3 loop spans 16 amino acids. Germline CDR1 and CDR2: SGHTA and FQGNSA. This chain's CDR3 is CASSLGRTSGQNEQFF. CDR3 bases: TGTGCCAGCAGCTTAGGCCGGACTAGCGGACAGAATGAGCAGTTCTTC.

The chain carries TRBV12-3 or TRBV12-4 and TRBJ2-1, with a weak D call TRBD2 (6 bases). Trimming left V 8 bases short and J 0 bases short, with 17 bases between. The CDR3 covers 16 residues. CDR3 residues: CASGWAGSSSYNEQFF. CDR3 nucleotides: TGTGCCAGCGGTTGGGCGGGGTCTAGCTCCTACAATGAGCAGTTCTTC.